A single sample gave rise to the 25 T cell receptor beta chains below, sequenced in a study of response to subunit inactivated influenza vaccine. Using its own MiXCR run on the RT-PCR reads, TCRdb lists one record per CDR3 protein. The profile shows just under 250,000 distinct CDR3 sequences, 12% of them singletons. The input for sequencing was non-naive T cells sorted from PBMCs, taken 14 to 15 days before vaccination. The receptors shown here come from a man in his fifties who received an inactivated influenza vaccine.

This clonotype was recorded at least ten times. The CDR3 bases are TGCGCCAGCAGCAACCCCCGGGGCTCCTACGAGCAGTACTTC. Residues: CASSNPRGSYEQYF. V is TRBV5-1 and J is TRBJ2-7; D perhaps matches TRBD2 (5 bases). Germline V gene sequence: CDR1 SGHRS, CDR2 YFSETQ. This CDR3 has 14 amino acids. V lost 4 bases to trimming and J lost 0 bases, with 11 bases between them.

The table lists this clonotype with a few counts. The CDR3 region has the DNA TGTGCCTGGAGTAGGAGAGGATTAGGGCGAAAAGATACGCAGTATTTT. This sequence encodes CAWSRRGLGRKDTQYF. The V gene is TRBV30, the J gene TRBJ2-3; D remains ambiguous. CDR1 is GTSNPN and CDR2 is SVGIG in the germline V gene (reference sequence). V was trimmed by 2 bases and J by 5 bases, leaving 20 bases between them. The CDR3 is 16 residues long.

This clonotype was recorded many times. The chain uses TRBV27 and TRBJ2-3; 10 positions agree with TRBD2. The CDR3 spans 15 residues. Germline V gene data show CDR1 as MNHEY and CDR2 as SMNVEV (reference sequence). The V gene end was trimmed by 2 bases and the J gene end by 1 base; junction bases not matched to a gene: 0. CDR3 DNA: TGTGCCAGCAGTTTAGGGACTAGCGGCACAGATACGCAGTATTTT. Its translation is CASSLGTSGTDTQYF.

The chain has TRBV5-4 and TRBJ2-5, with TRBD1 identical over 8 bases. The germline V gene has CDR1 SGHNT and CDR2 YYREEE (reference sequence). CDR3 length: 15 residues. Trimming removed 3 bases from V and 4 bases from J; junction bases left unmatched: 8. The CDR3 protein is CASSSSGGVGETQYF. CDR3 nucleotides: TGTGCCAGCAGCTCCTCAGGGGGCGTAGGAGAGACCCAGTACTTC.

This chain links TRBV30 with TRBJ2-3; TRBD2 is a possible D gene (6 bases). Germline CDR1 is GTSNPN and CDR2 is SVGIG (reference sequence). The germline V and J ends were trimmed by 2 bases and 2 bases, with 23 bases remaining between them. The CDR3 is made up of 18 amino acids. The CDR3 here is CAWSPLRRSAGYTDTQYF. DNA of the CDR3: TGTGCCTGGAGTCCACTAAGGAGATCGGCGGGGTACACAGATACGCAGTATTTT. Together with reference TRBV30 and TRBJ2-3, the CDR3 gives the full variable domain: SQTIHQWPATLVQPVGSPLSLECTVEGTSNPNLYWYRQAAGRGLQLLFYSVGIGQISSEVPQNLSASRPQDRQFILSSKKLLLSDSGFYLCAWSPLRRSAGYTDTQYFGPGTRLTVL.

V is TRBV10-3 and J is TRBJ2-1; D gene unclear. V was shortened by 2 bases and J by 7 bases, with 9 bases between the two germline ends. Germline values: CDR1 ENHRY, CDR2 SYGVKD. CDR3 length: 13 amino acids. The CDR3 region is CAISEGQWNEQFF. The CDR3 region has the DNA TGTGCCATCAGTGAGGGTCAGTGGAATGAGCAGTTCTTC.

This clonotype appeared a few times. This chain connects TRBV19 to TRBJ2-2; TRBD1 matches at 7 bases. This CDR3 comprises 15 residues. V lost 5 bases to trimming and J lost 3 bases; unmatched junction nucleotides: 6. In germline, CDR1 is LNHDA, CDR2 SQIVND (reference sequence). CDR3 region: CASSSGQLHTGELFF. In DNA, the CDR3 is TGTGCCAGTAGTTCGGGACAGCTACACACCGGGGAGCTGTTTTTT.

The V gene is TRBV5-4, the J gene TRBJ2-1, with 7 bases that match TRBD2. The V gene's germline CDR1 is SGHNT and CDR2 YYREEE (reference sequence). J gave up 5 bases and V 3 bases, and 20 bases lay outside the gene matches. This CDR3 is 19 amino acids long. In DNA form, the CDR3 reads TGTGCCAGCAGCTCGGGGGGTAGAAGCGGGTTGGGGGTCGACAATGAGCAGTTCTTC. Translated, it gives CASSSGGRSGLGVDNEQFF.

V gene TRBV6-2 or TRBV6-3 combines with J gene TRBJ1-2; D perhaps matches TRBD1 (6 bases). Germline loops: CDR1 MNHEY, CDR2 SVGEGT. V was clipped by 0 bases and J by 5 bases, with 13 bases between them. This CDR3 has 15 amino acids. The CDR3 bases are TGTGCCAGCAGTTACTCGACGGTACAGGGATATGGCTACACCTTC. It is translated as CASSYSTVQGYGYTF.

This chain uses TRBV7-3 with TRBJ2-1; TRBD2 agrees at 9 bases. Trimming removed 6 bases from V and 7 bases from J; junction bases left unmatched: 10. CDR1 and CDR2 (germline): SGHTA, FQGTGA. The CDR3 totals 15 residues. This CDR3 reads CASSSGASGMNEQFF. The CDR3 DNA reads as TGTGCCAGCAGTTCCGGGGCTAGCGGGATGAATGAGCAGTTCTTC.

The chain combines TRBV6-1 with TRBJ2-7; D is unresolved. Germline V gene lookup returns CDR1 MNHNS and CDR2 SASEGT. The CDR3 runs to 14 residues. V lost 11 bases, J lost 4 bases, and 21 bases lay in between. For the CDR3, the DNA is TGTGCCTCCCTCAAGCCCGGGCCTGGATACGAGCAGTACTTC. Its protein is CASLKPGPGYEQYF.

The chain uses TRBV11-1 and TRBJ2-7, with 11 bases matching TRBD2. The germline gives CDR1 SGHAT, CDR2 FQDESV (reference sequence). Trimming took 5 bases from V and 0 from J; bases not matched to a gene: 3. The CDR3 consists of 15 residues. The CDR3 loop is CASSATSGGSYEQYF. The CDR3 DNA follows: TGTGCCAGCAGCGCCACTAGCGGGGGCTCCTACGAGCAGTACTTC.

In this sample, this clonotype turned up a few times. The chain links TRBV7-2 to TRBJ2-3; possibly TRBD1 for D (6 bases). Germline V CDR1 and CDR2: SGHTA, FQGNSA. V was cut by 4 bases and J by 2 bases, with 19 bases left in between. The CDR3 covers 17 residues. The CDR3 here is CASSSGWGQGHTDTQYF. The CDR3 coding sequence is TGTGCCAGCAGCTCCGGATGGGGGCAAGGGCACACAGATACGCAGTATTTT.

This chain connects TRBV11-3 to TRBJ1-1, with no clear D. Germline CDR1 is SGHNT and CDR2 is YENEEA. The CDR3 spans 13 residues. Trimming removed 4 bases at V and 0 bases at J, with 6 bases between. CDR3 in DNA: TGTGCCAGCAGCTCAAATATGAACACTGAAGCTTTCTTT. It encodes CASSSNMNTEAFF.

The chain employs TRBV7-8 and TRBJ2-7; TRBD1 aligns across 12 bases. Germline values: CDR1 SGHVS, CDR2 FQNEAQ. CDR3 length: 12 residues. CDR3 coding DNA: TGTGCATCGGCGGGACAGGGGGCGAAACCTTACTTC. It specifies CASAGQGAKPYF.

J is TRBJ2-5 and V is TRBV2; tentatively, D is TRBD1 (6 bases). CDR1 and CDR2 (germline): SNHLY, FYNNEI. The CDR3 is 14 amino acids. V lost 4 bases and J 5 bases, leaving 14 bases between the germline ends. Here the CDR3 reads CASSGLDRRETQYF. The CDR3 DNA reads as TGTGCCAGCAGTGGGCTTGACAGGCGGGAGACCCAGTACTTC.

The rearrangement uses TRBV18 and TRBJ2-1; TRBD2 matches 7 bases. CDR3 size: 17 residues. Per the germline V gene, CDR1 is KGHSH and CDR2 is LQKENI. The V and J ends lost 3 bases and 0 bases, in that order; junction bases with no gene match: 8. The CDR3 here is CASSPLAVRISYNEQFF. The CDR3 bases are TGTGCCAGCTCACCCCTAGCGGTCCGTATCTCCTACAATGAGCAGTTCTTC. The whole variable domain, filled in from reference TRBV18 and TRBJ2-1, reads NAGVMQNPRHLVRRRGQEARLRCSPMKGHSHVYWYRQLPEEGLKFMVYLQKENIIDESGMPKERFSAEFPKEGPSILRIQQVVRGDSAAYFCASSPLAVRISYNEQFFGPGTRLTVL.

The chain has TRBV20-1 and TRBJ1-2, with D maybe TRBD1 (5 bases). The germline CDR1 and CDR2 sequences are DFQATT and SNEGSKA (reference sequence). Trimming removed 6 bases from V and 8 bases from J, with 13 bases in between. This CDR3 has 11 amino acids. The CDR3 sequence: CSADRGGGYTF. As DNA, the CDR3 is TGCAGTGCGGACCGCGGGGGAGGCTACACCTTC.

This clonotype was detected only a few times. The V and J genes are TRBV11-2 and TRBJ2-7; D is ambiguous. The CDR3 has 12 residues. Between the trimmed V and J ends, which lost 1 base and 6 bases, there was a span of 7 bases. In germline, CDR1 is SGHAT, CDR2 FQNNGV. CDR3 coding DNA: TGTGCCAGCAGCTTAGTTCTTTCCGAGCAGTACTTC. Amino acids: CASSLVLSEQYF. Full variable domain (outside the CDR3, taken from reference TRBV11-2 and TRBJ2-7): EAGVAQSPRYKIIEKRQSVAFWCNPISGHATLYWYQQILGQGPKLLIQFQNNGVVDDSQLPKDRFSAERLKGVDSTLKIQPAKLEDSAVYLCASSLVLSEQYFGPGTRLTVT.

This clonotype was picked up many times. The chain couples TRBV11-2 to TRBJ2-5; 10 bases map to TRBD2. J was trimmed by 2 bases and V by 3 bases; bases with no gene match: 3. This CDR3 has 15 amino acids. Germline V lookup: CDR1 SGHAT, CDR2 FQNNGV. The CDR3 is CASSFSGGLQETQYF. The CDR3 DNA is TGTGCCAGCAGCTTTAGCGGGGGGCTGCAAGAGACCCAGTACTTC.

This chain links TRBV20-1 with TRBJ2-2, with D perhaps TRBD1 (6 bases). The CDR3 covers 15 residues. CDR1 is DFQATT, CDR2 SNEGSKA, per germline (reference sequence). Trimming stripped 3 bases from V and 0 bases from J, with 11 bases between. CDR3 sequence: CSARSGTTNTGELFF. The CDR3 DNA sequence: TGCAGTGCTAGGTCCGGGACAACGAACACCGGGGAGCTGTTTTTT.

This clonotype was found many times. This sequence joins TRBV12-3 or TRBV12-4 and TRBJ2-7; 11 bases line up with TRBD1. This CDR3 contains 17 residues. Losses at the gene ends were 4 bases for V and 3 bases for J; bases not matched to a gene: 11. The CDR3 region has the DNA TGTGCCAGCAGTTCCCAGGACAGGGGGCAACCCGTCTACGAGCAGTACTTC. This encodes CASSSQDRGQPVYEQYF.

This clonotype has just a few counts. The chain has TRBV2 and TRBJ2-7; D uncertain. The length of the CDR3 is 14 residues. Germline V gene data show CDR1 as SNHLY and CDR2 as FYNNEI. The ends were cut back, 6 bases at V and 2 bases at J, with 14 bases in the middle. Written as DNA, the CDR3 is TGTGCCAGCAGGCCCGAAAGGGCCCCCTACGAGCAGTACTTC. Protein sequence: CASRPERAPYEQYF.

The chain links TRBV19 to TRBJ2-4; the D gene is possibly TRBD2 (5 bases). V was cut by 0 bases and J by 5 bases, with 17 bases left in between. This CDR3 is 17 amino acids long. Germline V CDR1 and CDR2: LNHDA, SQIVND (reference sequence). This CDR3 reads CASSIDLRTGIQNIQYF. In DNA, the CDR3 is TGTGCCAGTAGTATAGATCTTCGGACGGGGATTCAAAACATTCAGTACTTC.

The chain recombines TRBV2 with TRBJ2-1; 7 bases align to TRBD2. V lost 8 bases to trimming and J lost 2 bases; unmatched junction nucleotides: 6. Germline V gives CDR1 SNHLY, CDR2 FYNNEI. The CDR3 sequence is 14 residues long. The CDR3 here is CASVASGTYNEQFF. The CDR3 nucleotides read TGTGCCAGCGTGGCTAGCGGAACCTACAATGAGCAGTTCTTC.